Given below is one TCR beta chain in context. The entry originates in a study of cytomegalovirus exposure and HLA in healthy donors. Using immunoSEQ multiplex PCR, the repertoire was profiled, and TCRdb retains in-frame clones only, with some absent. The sample has fewer than 250,000 clones; just under 90% are singletons. Looked up from germline, CDR1 is MDHEN and CDR2 is SYDVKM. V lost 5 bases and J lost 5, with 12 bases in between. The CDR3 covers 14 residues. The sequence derives from a man between 18 and 29 years old in good health and CMV-seronegative. Sample: PBMCs. The V call is TRBV28, the J call TRBJ1-4; perhaps TRBD1 as D (5 bases). Here the CDR3 DNA reads TGTGCCAGCAGTCTGGGACTCTCGAATGAAAAACTGTTTTTT. Its protein is CASSLGLSNEKLFF.